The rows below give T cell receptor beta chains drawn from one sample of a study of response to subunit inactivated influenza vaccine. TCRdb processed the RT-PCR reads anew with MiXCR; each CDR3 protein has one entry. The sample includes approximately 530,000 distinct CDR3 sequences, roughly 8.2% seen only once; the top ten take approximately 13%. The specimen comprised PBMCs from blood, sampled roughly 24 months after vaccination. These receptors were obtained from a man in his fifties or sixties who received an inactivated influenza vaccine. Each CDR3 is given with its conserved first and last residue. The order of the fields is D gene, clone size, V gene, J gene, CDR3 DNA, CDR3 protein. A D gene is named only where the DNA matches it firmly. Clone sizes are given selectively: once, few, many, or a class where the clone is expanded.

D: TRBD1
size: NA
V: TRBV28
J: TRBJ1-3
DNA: TGTGCCAGCAGTACCAGTGTAGGTGGGAGGGACAGGACCTCTGGAAACACCATATATTTT
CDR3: CASSTSVGGRDRTSGNTIYF

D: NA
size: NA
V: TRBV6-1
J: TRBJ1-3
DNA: TGTGCCAGCAGCCGCCGGACAGACTTAGCTGGAAACACCATATATTTT
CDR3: CASSRRTDLAGNTIYF

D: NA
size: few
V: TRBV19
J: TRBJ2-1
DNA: TGTGCCAGTAGTATAGCCCGCTACAATGAGCAGTTCTTC
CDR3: CASSIARYNEQFF

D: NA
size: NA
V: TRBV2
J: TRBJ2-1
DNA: TGTGCCAGCAGTGTTAGTTCTTCCTACAATGAGCAGTTCTTC
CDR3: CASSVSSSYNEQFF

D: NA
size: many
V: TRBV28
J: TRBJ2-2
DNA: TGTGCCAGCAGTCCCAATCCGGGGCAGCTGCTTAACACCGGGGAGCTGTTTTTT
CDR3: CASSPNPGQLLNTGELFF

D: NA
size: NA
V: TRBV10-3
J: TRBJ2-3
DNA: TGTGCCATCAGTGAACAACCCCTAGGGGTGGATACGCAGTATTTT
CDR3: CAISEQPLGVDTQYF

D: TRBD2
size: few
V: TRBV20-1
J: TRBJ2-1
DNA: TGCAGTGCTAGTAGGGCTAGCGGGAGTGTCAATGAGCAGTTCTTC
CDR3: CSASRASGSVNEQFF

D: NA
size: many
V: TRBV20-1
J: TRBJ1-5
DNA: TGCAGTGCTAGAGATGGGCAGCCCCAGCATTTT
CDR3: CSARDGQPQHF

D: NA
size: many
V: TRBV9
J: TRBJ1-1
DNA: TGTGCCAGCAGCGTAGGTAGCACTAGATCGAACACTGAAGCTTTCTTT
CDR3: CASSVGSTRSNTEAFF

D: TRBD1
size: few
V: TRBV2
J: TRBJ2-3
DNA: TGTGCCAGCTCCCTACAGGGGGCGCGGGGTACGCAGTATTTT
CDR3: CASSLQGARGTQYF

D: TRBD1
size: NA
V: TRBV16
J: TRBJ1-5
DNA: TGTGCCAGCAGCCAATTTTGGACAGGGGGCAATCAGCCCCAGCATTTT
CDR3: CASSQFWTGGNQPQHF

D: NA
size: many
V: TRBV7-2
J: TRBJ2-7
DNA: TGTGCCAGCAGCTTAGCCGAGGGAACCTACGAGCAGTACTTC
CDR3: CASSLAEGTYEQYF

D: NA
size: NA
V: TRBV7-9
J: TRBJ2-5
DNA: TGTGCCAGCAGCTTAGGTCAGGGCGCGGAAGAGACCCAGTACTTC
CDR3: CASSLGQGAEETQYF

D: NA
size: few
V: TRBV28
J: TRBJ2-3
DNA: TGTGCCAGCAGTTTATTAGGCGGCACCGGCCCAGATACGCAGTATTTT
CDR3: CASSLLGGTGPDTQYF

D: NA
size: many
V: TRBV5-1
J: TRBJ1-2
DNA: TGCGCCAGCAGCTTGGCTCAGAAGTATGGCTACACCTTC
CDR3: CASSLAQKYGYTF

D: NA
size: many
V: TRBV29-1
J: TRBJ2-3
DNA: TGCAGCGTTGAAAAGACCCGGGTGGGGGATACGCAGTATTTT
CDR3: CSVEKTRVGDTQYF

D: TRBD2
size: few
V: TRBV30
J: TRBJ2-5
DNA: TGTGCCTGGAGTGTTAGCGGGAGGATTTTCCAAGAGACCCAGTACTTC
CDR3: CAWSVSGRIFQETQYF

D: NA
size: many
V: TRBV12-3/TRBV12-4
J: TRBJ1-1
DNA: TGTGCCAGCAGTCTCCTGGAGAACACTGAAGCTTTCTTT
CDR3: CASSLLENTEAFF

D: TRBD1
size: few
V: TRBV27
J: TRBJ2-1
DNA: TGTGCCAGCAGGGACAGGGTCGACTACAATGAGCAGTTCTTC
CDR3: CASRDRVDYNEQFF

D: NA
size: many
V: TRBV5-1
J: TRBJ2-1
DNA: TGCGCCAGCGCCGCAGGGTTCTCCTACAATGAGCAGTTCTTC
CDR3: CASAAGFSYNEQFF

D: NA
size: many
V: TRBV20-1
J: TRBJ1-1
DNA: TGCAGTGCTAGGGGGGGACCTACTGAAGCTTTCTTT
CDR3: CSARGGPTEAFF

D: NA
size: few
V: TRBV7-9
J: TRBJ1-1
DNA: TGTGCCAGCAGAGTCGGACACTCGAACACTGAAGCTTTCTTT
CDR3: CASRVGHSNTEAFF

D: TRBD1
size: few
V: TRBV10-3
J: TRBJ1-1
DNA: TGTGCCATCAGAGGGGGTACCCCGGGACAGGGGGCCGGGAACACTGAAGCTTTCTTT
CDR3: CAIRGGTPGQGAGNTEAFF

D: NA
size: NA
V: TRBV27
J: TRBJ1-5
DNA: TGTGCCAGCAGTTTAGGCCGGGGGCCTAATCAGCCCCAGCATTTT
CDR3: CASSLGRGPNQPQHF

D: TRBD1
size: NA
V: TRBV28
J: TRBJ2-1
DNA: TGTGCCAGCAACAACAAACGCCGGCGAGGGACAGTAGAGCAGTTCTTC
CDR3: CASNNKRRRGTVEQFF

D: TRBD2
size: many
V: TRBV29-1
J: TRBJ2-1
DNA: TGCAGCGTTGAATTGGGGCTAGCGGGAGTACCCTACAATGAGCAGTTCTTC
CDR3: CSVELGLAGVPYNEQFF

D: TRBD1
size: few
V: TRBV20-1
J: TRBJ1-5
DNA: TGCAGTGCTAGATGGGGGGACAGGAGGTTACAGCCCCAGCATTTT
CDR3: CSARWGDRRLQPQHF

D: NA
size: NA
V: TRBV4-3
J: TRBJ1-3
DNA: TGCGCCAGCAGCCAGAACCCGACAGGAAACTCTGGAAACACCATATATTTT
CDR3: CASSQNPTGNSGNTIYF

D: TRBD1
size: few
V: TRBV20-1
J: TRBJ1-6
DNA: TGCAGTGCTTCAAGACAGGGCACGGGATATAATTCACCCCTCCACTTT
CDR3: CSASRQGTGYNSPLHF

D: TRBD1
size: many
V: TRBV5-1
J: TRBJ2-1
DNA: TGCGCCAGCAGCTTGAGAGGGGGCCCCTACAATGAGCAGTTCTTC
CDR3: CASSLRGGPYNEQFF

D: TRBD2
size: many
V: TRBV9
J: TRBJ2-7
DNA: TGTGCCAGCAGCGCTGGTGGACTAGCGGGAACCTACGAGCAGTACTTC
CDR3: CASSAGGLAGTYEQYF

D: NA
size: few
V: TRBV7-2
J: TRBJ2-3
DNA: TGTGCCAGCAGCTTGCTTCAGGGCGGTAGAGATACGCAGTATTTT
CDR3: CASSLLQGGRDTQYF

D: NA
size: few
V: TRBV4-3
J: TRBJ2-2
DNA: TGCGCCAGCAGCCTAGACGCGCTCACCGGGGAGCTGTTTTTT
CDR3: CASSLDALTGELFF

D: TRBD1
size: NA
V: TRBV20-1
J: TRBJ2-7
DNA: TGCAGTGCTAGTCCCCGGGACAGGGTGGCCGAGCAGTACTTC
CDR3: CSASPRDRVAEQYF

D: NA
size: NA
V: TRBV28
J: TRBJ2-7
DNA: TGTGCCAGCAGCTTCCCTCGTGGCGAGCAGTACTTC
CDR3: CASSFPRGEQYF

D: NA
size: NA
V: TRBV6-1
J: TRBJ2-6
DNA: TGTGCCAGCAGATCAAGGGGGAACCGGGCCAACGTCCTGACTTTC
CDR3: CASRSRGNRANVLTF

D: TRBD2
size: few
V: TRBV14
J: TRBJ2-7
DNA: TGTGCCAGCAGCCAAGGGGCTAGCGGGAGGCCCTACTTC
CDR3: CASSQGASGRPYF

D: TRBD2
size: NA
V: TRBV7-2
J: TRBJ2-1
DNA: TGTGCCAGCAGCTTCCTAGCGGGGAGCTCCTACAATGAGCAGTTCTTC
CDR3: CASSFLAGSSYNEQFF

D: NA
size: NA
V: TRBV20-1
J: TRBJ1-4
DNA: TGCAGTGCTAGAGGGGGTCAAAATGAAAAACTGTTTTTT
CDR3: CSARGGQNEKLFF

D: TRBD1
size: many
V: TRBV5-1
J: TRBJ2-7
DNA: TGCGCCAGCAGCACCGGGACAGGGGGCTACGAGCAGTACTTC
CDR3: CASSTGTGGYEQYF

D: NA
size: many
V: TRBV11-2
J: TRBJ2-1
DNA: TGTGCCAGCAGCTCCAATTTCGCCTACAATGAGCAGTTCTTC
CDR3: CASSSNFAYNEQFF

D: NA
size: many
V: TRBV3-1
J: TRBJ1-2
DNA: TGTGCCAGCAGCCAACAAGGGGCGTATGGCTACACCTTC
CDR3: CASSQQGAYGYTF

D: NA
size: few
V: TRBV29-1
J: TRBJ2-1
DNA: TGCAGCGTTTCAGACCTTCGCGAGCAGTTCTTC
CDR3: CSVSDLREQFF

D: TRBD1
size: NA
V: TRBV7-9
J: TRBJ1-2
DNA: TGTGCCAGCAGCTTTGAAGCCAGGACAGGGGGCTATGGCTACACCTTC
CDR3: CASSFEARTGGYGYTF

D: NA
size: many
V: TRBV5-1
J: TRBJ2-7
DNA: TGCGCCAGCAGGTATGGCGGTGGGAGCTCCTACGAGCAGTACTTC
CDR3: CASRYGGGSSYEQYF

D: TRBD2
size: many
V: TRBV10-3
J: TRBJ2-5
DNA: TGTGCCATCAGTGAAGGACTAGCGGGAGTAGAGACCCAGTACTTC
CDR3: CAISEGLAGVETQYF

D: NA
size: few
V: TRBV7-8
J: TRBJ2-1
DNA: TGTGCCAGCAGCTTAGAGATGATGCGGTTTATAGCCAGTGAGCAGTTCTTC
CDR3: CASSLEMMRFIASEQFF

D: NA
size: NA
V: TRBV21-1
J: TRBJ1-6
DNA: TGTGCCAGCAGCCCATCGGACAGGGTTGTTGATTCACCCCTCCACTTT
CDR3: CASSPSDRVVDSPLHF

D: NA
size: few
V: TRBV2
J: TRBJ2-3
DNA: TGTGCCAGCAGCACAGCGAGATCGACAGATACGCAGTATTTT
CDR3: CASSTARSTDTQYF